Sequencing of this T cell receptor beta chain was carried out in a study of blood T cell repertoires in COVID-19. Study-level background: The analysed material was cDNA or gDNA that came from T cells, B-cell-depleted T cells, or PBMCs.

In the authors' methods: Estimation of nucleated cell counts was performed using reference gene primer amplification. The table came from immunoSEQ multiplex PCR; TCRdb's copy has only in-frame clones and leaves some out. The V and J calls and clone size come from that table; D and trimming were worked out from the DNA. The data contain approximately 120,000 clones, around nine tenths of them singletons. This CDR3 has 16 amino acids. J was trimmed by 5 bases and V by 4 bases; bases with no gene match: 6. Germline V CDR1 and CDR2: LGHNA, YNFKEQ. This TCR derives from a man in his fifties with COVID-19, enrolled during active disease. Sequencing input: peripheral blood. V is TRBV4-2 and J is TRBJ2-3; 13 positions match TRBD2. In DNA form, the CDR3 reads TGTGCCAGCAGCCCTGGACTAGCGGGAGATGTAGATACGCAGTATTTT. This sequence encodes CASSPGLAGDVDTQYF.